This T cell receptor (beta chain) comes out of a study of STAT5B mutations in CD4+ large granular lymphocyte leukemia. Whole-study findings and limits: Patient CD4-sorted repertoires stayed more clonal than healthy ones after leukemic-clone removal. Compared with healthy controls (2/35), patient top clones favored TRBV06 (8/27). Main leukemic clonotypes were patient-specific, but under 30% appeared at low frequency elsewhere. Higher CD4+ than CD8+ T-LGLL clonality might reflect small sample size.

Assay used: immunoSEQ multiplex PCR; TCRdb lists only in-frame clones, some missing. The sample has more than 30,000 clones; approximately 81% are singletons. Germline assignment: CDR1 SGDLS and CDR2 YYNGEE. The CDR3 is 16 amino acids. With 3 bases removed from V and 0 bases from J, the gap between germline ends came to 13 bases. This clone was counted once. The antigen is undetermined. The material sequenced was CD4+ T cells from blood buffy coats. This TCR derives from a human donor in good health. The chain joins TRBV9 to TRBJ2-4; D gene unclear. The CDR3 loop reads CASSAVAGTAKNIQYF. In nucleotides, the CDR3 is TGTGCCAGCAGCGCCGTAGCTGGCACAGCCAAAAACATTCAGTACTTC.